Listed below are T cell receptor beta chains from one sample, sequenced in a study of blood T cell repertoires in COVID-19. Here immunoSEQ multiplex PCR was the method, and the copy in TCRdb shows in-frame clones only, minus some. Altogether about 270,000 clones are present, less than 95% being singletons, with the ten largest covering less than 3.5%. The sample taken for sequencing was PBMCs or T cells enriched from blood (not recorded which). All receptors come from a middle-aged man who had been exposed to COVID-19. CDR3s include the opening cysteine and the closing phenylalanine or tryptophan. Each record gives: clone size, J gene, D gene, V gene, CDR3 DNA, CDR3 protein. D genes are given only for firm matches. The size field is filled for only some rows; it gives once, few, many or a size class.

.	TRBJ2-2	TRBD1	TRBV4-1	TGCGCCAGCAGCCCACCGGGACAGGGGAACACCGGGGAGCTGTTTTTT	CASSPPGQGNTGELFF
.	TRBJ2-5	TRBD1	TRBV5-1	TGCGCCAGCAGCCTAGGACAGGGAGAGACCCAGTACTTC	CASSLGQGETQYF
.	TRBJ1-1	.	TRBV5-6	TGTGCCAGCAGCTCAACCGCGAGCACTGAAGCTTTCTTT	CASSSTASTEAFF
once	TRBJ1-5	.	TRBV28	TGTGCCAGCAGAGGACCCGGGACATGGGAAAATCAGCCCCAGCATTTT	CASRGPGTWENQPQHF
.	TRBJ2-2	TRBD2	TRBV19	TGTGCCAGTAGTATATGGTCTAGCGGGAGTATCACCGGGGAGCTGTTTTTT	CASSIWSSGSITGELFF
once	TRBJ2-7	.	TRBV7-9	TGTGCCAGCAGGGCACAGGGCGACTACGAGCAGTACTTC	CASRAQGDYEQYF
.	TRBJ1-2	.	TRBV3-1/TRBV3-2	TGTGCCAGCAGCCACCCCGGGACTCCCGATTCCGGCTACACCTTC	CASSHPGTPDSGYTF
once	TRBJ2-2	.	TRBV19	TGTGCCAGTAGTAGGGGGACTGAGATCACCGGGGAGCTGTTTTTT	CASSRGTEITGELFF
.	TRBJ2-7	.	TRBV13	TGTGCCAGCAGCCGGCGGGGATCCTACGAGCAGTACTTC	CASSRRGSYEQYF
.	TRBJ2-3	.	TRBV4-3	TGCGCCAGCAGCCAACGTCCTAGCACAGATACGCAGTATTTT	CASSQRPSTDTQYF
.	TRBJ1-4	TRBD1	TRBV27	TGTGCCAGCAGCCGACAGGGGATAAATGAAAAACTGTTTTTT	CASSRQGINEKLFF
.	TRBJ1-1	.	TRBV19	TGTGCCAGCTACGGGGGGGTGAACACTGAAGCTTTCTTT	CASYGGVNTEAFF
.	TRBJ2-7	TRBD2	TRBV10-1	TGCGCCAGCAGTGAGCGGCAGGGAGGGGACTACGAGCAGTACTTC	CASSERQGGDYEQYF
.	TRBJ2-7	TRBD1	TRBV18	TGTGCCAGCTCACCACCCCATGGACAGGGAAACTTCGAGCAGTACTTC	CASSPPHGQGNFEQYF
.	TRBJ2-7	.	TRBV3-1/TRBV3-2	TGTGCCAGCAGCCAAGTAGGGGTTGAGTACTTC	CASSQVGVEYF
.	TRBJ1-5	.	TRBV2	TGTGCCAGCAGTGCCCGGATCGGGACCCAGCATTTT	CASSARIGTQHF
once	TRBJ2-2	TRBD2	TRBV7-2	TGTGCCAGCAGCTCGGGACTAGCGGGAGTTCATTCCGGGGAGCTGTTTTTT	CASSSGLAGVHSGELFF
.	TRBJ2-2	TRBD2	TRBV4-1	TGCGCCAGCAGCCCGGGACTAGCGGGAGTGTCTGACACCGGGGAGCTGTTTTTT	CASSPGLAGVSDTGELFF
.	TRBJ2-1	.	TRBV28	TGTGCCAGCAGACAGGACCGGAGCTCCTACAATGAGCAGTTCTTC	CASRQDRSSYNEQFF
.	TRBJ1-5	.	TRBV19	TGTGCCAGTAGTACTACCAAGACTACAGGGTTAAGGCCCCAGCATTTT	CASSTTKTTGLRPQHF
.	TRBJ2-7	.	TRBV9	TGTGCCAGCAGCGTAGCGCAGTCGAACGAGCAGTACTTC	CASSVAQSNEQYF
.	TRBJ1-2	.	TRBV28	TGTGCCAGCAGGCCTAACGGTAGAAGATATGGCTACACCTTC	CASRPNGRRYGYTF
.	TRBJ2-7	.	TRBV18	TGTGCCAGCTCACCCGGGGGTGTCGAGCAGTACTTC	CASSPGGVEQYF